The 3 T cell receptor beta chains presented below share a single source sample, sequenced in a study of blood T cell repertoires in COVID-19. Only in-frame clones appear in the TCRdb table, and some are missing; sequencing was by immunoSEQ multiplex PCR. The table lists about 96,000 clones, less than 85% of them singletons. The sequenced sample was peripheral blood. The receptors were gathered from a man over 45 who had recovered from COVID-19.

This clone has only a few counts. The CDR3 DNA sequence: TGTGCCAGCAGCCCAGACAGGGATCGATCACCCCTCCACTTT. Translated: CASSPDRDRSPLHF. This chain uses TRBV7-9 with TRBJ1-6, with 7 bases fitting TRBD1. CDR3 length equals 14 residues. V lost 5 bases, J lost 10 bases, and 8 bases stayed unmatched. The germline gives CDR1 SEHNR, CDR2 FQNEAQ (reference sequence).

CDR3 sequence: CASSADSNYGYTF. In DNA form, the CDR3 reads TGTGCCAGCAGCGCGGACAGTAACTATGGCTACACCTTC. The V and J genes are TRBV7-2 and TRBJ1-2, with D possibly being TRBD1 (6 bases). Trimming took 5 bases from V and 1 from J, leaving 8 bases between them. The CDR3 consists of 13 residues. Germline V gene sequence: CDR1 SGHTA, CDR2 FQGNSA.

The chain has TRBV10-3 and TRBJ2-1; 12 bases agree with TRBD2. Germline CDR1 and CDR2: ENHRY and SYGVKD. V shed 5 bases, J shed 8 bases, and the junction held 7 bases outside the gene matches. This CDR3 comprises 15 residues. The CDR3 sequence is CAISSGLAGGHEQFF. Here the CDR3 DNA reads TGTGCCATCAGTTCCGGCCTAGCGGGGGGGCATGAGCAGTTCTTC.